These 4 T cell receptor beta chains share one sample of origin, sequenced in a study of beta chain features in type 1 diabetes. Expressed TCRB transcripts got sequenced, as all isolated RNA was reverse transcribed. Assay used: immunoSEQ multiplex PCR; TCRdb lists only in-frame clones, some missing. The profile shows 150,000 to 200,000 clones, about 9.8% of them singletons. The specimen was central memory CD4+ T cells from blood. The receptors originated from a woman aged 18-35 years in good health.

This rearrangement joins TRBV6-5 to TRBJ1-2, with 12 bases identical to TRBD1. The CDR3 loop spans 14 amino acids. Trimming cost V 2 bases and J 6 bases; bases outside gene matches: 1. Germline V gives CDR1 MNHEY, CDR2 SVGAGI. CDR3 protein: CASSYRDRGHGYTF. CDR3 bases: TGTGCCAGCAGTTACCGGGACAGGGGGCATGGCTACACCTTC.

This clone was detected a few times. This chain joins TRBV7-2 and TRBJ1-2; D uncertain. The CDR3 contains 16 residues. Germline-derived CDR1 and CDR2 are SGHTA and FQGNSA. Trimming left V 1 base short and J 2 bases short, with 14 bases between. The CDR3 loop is CASSLGWLGINYGYTF. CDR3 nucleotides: TGTGCCAGCAGCTTAGGCTGGTTGGGCATCAACTATGGCTACACCTTC.

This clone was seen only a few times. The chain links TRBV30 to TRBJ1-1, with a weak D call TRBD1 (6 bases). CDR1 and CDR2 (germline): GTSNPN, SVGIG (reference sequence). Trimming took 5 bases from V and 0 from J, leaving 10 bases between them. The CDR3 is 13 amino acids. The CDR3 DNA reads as TGTGCCTGGGTCAGGGACATGAACACTGAAGCTTTCTTT. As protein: CAWVRDMNTEAFF.

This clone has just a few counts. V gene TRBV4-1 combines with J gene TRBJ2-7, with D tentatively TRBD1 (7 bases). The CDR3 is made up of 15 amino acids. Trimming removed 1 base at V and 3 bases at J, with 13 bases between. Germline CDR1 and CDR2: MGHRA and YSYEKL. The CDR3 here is CASSQGGRGVYEQYF. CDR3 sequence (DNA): TGCGCCAGCAGCCAAGGAGGCAGGGGGGTCTACGAGCAGTACTTC.